This T cell receptor (beta chain) comes out of a study of blood T cell repertoires in COVID-19. Overall study context: The study drew acute and convalescent COVID-19 samples from the United States, Italy and Spain. Nucleic acid was either cDNA or gDNA, and it came from T cells, B-cell-depleted T cells, or PBMCs.

This clone was seen just once. Measured with immunoSEQ multiplex PCR; TCRdb has only the in-frame clones, and not every one. In the table there are approximately 54,000 clones, 86% of which are singletons. The material sequenced was peripheral blood. The receptor comes from a human donor in a cohort sampled during active COVID-19.

The CDR3 region is CASSYTEVNSGNTIYF. The CDR3 nucleotides read TGTGCCAGCAGTTATACCGAGGTTAACTCTGGAAACACCATATATTTT. The chain is built from TRBV6-6 and TRBJ1-3; D unclear. The germline V gene has CDR1 MNHNY and CDR2 SVGAGI (reference sequence). The V and J ends lost 3 bases and 0 bases respectively, with 12 bases between them. The CDR3 totals 16 residues.